This TCR beta chain was recovered during a study of regulatory and conventional T cells in RAG deficiency. This clone has a single count. The antigen is undetermined. The CDR3 is 16 amino acids. Deletions cut 3 bases from V and 0 bases from J, with 11 bases between. Germline assignment: CDR1 KGHSH and CDR2 LQKENI. Conventional CD4+ T cells were sorted from blood as CD25-low CD127-high cells. Findings of the study overall: Shorter CDR3s in all patient subsets; >75% Treg-Tconv overlap in Omenn. Shannon entropy was markedly lower and Simpson indices higher in RAG-deficient patients than control T-cell subsets. Compared with controls, unique Treg TCR beta sequences dropped about 100-fold in Omenn syndrome and CID/AS.

Generated by immunoSEQ multiplex PCR, the TCRdb table keeps only in-frame clones and is missing some. The sample yields 20,000 to 25,000 clones, roughly 93% seen once. These data also featured in a second study, about regulatory T cells. That paper states: The primer mix had 52 TRBV and 13 TRBJ primers. Patient repertoires had restricted TRB V-J pairs and skewed V and J usage, most in Tregs.

Sequencing was carried out using CD4+ T cells sorted from blood. The chain couples TRBV18 to TRBJ1-4, with a weak D call TRBD1 (5 bases). The receptor comes from a human donor in good health. The CDR3 DNA reads TGTGCCAGCTCACCCCTACGGGGGACAACTAATGAAAAACTGTTTTTT. The encoded protein is CASSPLRGTTNEKLFF. Using reference TRBV18 and TRBJ1-4 for the parts outside the CDR3, the full variable domain is NAGVMQNPRHLVRRRGQEARLRCSPMKGHSHVYWYRQLPEEGLKFMVYLQKENIIDESGMPKERFSAEFPKEGPSILRIQQVVRGDSAAYFCASSPLRGTTNEKLFFGSGTQLSVL.